The clone carrying this T cell receptor (beta chain) was detected only a few times. This specimen belongs to a study of OX40 agonist ivuxolimab in advanced cancers. Clones were read by immunoSEQ multiplex PCR, and TCRdb kept only the in-frame ones, dropping some. The table lists some 31,000 clones, around 80% of them singletons. Trimming took off 3 bases at V and 1 base at J, with 11 bases between the two ends. Germline V gene sequence: CDR1 MGHRA, CDR2 YSYEKL. CDR3 length: 15 residues. This receptor was identified in an adult with an advanced solid tumor such as melanoma, head and neck, liver or kidney cancer. The chain employs TRBV4-1 and TRBJ2-3; D unresolved. Sequenced here: CD4+ or CD8+ T cells sorted from blood, sampled in a trial of the OX40 agonist ivuxolimab. The CDR3 DNA reads TGCGCCAGCAGCCAGAATCCATCTGGCACAGATACGCAGTATTTT. Protein: CASSQNPSGTDTQYF.